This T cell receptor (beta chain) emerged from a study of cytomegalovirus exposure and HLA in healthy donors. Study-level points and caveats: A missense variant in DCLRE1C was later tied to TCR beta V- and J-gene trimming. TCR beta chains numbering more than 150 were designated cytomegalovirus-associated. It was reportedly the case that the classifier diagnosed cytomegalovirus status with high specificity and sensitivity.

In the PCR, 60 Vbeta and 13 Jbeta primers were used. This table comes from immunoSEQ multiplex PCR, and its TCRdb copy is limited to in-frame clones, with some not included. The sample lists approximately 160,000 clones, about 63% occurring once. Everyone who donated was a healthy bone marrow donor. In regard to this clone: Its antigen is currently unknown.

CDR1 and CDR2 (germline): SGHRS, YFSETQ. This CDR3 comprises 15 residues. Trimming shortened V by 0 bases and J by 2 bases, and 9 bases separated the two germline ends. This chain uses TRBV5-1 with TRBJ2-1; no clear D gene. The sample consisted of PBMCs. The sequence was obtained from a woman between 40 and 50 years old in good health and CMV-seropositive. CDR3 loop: CASSLEPLTYNEQFF. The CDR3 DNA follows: TGCGCCAGCAGCTTGGAGCCGCTGACCTACAATGAGCAGTTCTTC.